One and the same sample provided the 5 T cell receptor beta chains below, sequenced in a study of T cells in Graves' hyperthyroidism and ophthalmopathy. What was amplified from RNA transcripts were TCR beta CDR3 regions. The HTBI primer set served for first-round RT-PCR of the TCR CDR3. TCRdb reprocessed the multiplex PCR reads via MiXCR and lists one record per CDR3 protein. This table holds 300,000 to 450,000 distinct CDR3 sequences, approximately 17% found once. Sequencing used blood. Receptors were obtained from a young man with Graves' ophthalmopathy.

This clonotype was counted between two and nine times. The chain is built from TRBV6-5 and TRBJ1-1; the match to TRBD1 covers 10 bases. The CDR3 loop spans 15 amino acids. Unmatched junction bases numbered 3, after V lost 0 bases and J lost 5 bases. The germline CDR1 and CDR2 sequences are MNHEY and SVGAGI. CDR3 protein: CASSYSKDRGTEAFF. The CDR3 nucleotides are TGTGCCAGCAGTTACTCGAAGGACAGGGGGACTGAAGCTTTCTTT.

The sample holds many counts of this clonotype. CDR3 sequence reads: CASSNDGGGNTGELFF. The DNA for the CDR3 is TGTGCCAGCAGCAACGACGGGGGGGGGAACACCGGGGAGCTGTTTTTT. The chain joins TRBV6-1 to TRBJ2-2; TRBD2 agrees at 8 bases. After removal of 6 bases from V and 1 base from J, the junction contained 7 bases not matched to a gene. Germline V gene sequence: CDR1 MNHNS, CDR2 SASEGT. There are 16 residues in the CDR3.

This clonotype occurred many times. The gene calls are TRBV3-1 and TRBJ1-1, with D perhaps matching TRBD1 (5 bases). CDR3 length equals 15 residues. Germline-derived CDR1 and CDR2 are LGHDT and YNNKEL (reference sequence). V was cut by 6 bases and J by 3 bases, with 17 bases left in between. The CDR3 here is CASRPSDIGYTEAFF. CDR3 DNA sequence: TGTGCCAGCAGGCCGTCGGACATAGGATACACTGAAGCTTTCTTT.

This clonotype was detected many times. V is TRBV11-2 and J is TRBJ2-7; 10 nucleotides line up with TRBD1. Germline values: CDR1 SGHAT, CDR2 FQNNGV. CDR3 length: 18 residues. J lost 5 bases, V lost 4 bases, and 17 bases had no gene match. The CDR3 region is CASSSLRDRGAPPHEQYF. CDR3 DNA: TGTGCCAGCAGCTCCCTCCGGGACAGGGGCGCACCCCCTCACGAGCAGTACTTC. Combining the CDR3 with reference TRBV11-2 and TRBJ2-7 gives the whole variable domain EAGVAQSPRYKIIEKRQSVAFWCNPISGHATLYWYQQILGQGPKLLIQFQNNGVVDDSQLPKDRFSAERLKGVDSTLKIQPAKLEDSAVYLCASSSLRDRGAPPHEQYFGPGTRLTVT.

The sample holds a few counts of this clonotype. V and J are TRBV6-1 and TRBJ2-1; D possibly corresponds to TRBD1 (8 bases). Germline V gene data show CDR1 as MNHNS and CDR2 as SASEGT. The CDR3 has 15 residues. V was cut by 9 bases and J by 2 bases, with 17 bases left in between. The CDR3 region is CASTLQGGTYNEQFF. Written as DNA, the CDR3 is TGTGCCAGTACTCTACAGGGGGGGACCTACAATGAGCAGTTCTTC.